This T cell receptor (beta chain) was found in a study of cytomegalovirus exposure and HLA in healthy donors. Study-wide results and caveats: It was reported in a later analysis that an Asian-associated ancestry cluster showed fewer N-insertions than the approximately 690-donor mean.

13 Jbeta primers and 60 Vbeta primers were used for the PCR. The table came from immunoSEQ multiplex PCR; TCRdb's copy has only in-frame clones and leaves some out. This sample has approximately 120,000 clones; 73% occur once, and the top ten carry over 4%. Comments on this clone: Its antigen remains unidentified.

The CDR3 runs 17 residues. Germline loops: CDR1 SGHNT, CDR2 YYREEE (reference sequence). Trimming removed 7 bases from V and 5 bases from J; junction bases left unmatched: 17. Regarding donors, all were healthy bone marrow donors. The receptor's source is a man in his fifties or sixties in good health and CMV-seropositive. The chain has TRBV5-4 and TRBJ2-3; 9 positions match TRBD2. Sequencing used PBMCs. The CDR3, as DNA: TGTGCCAGCCGTGGGGGTGCGGGGGGGGGTTCCGGAGATACGCAGTATTTT. Translating it yields CASRGGAGGGSGDTQYF.